These 28 T cell receptor beta chains originate from one sample sequenced in a study of T cell responses to AZD1222 COVID-19 vaccine. The method was immunoSEQ multiplex PCR; TCRdb's version includes in-frame clones alone and lacks a portion of them. The table lists about 130,000 clones, around four fifths of them singletons. The sequencing used peripheral blood, collected on day 0 of AZD1222 vaccination. The receptors were sampled from an adult in good health.

The genes are TRBV5-5 and TRBJ1-5; D is ambiguous. Trimming removed 2 bases from V and 4 bases from J, with 10 bases in between. Germline V lookup: CDR1 SGHKS, CDR2 YYEKEE (reference sequence). CDR3 length equals 14 residues. CDR3 nucleotides: TGTGCCAGCAGCTTAGGCAGTGTAAATCAGCCCCAGCATTTT. Protein: CASSLGSVNQPQHF.

The J gene is TRBJ1-1, the V gene TRBV15; possible D gene TRBD1, 5 bases. The CDR3 is made up of 13 amino acids. Trimming left V 5 bases short and J 5 bases short, with 12 bases between. From germline, CDR1 is LNHNV and CDR2 YYDKDF (reference sequence). The CDR3 coding sequence is TGTGCCACCAGCGAGAGGGAGGGGACTGAAGCTTTCTTT. Translation gives CATSEREGTEAFF.

This sequence joins TRBV27 and TRBJ1-5; no clear D. Trimming cost V 0 bases and J 3 bases, with 15 bases left between them. Germline V gene lookup returns CDR1 MNHEY and CDR2 SMNVEV (reference sequence). The CDR3 is 17 amino acids. DNA of the CDR3: TGTGCCAGCAGTTTATCCTCCGTCGGAGTAAACAATCAGCCCCAGCATTTT. Residues: CASSLSSVGVNNQPQHF.

In this sample, this clone turned up once. This sequence joins TRBV5-1 and TRBJ1-6; D may be TRBD1 (6 bases). Germline V gene data show CDR1 as SGHRS and CDR2 as YFSETQ. The CDR3 is 15 amino acids. V lost 4 bases, J lost 13 bases, and 21 bases lay in between. As DNA, the CDR3 is TGCGCCAGCAGCCCCACAGGGCTGACCTTGAGGCCCCTCCACTTT. Its protein is CASSPTGLTLRPLHF.

The table lists this clone with a few counts. The chain links TRBV5-1 to TRBJ2-3, with D perhaps TRBD1 or TRBD2 (5 bases each). The CDR3 extends over 17 amino acids. Germline V CDR1 and CDR2: SGHRS, YFSETQ. V was cut by 3 bases and J by 0 bases, with 17 bases left in between. The chain's CDR3 is CASSWDPKDSSTDTQYF. CDR3 bases: TGCGCCAGCAGCTGGGACCCGAAAGACAGTAGCACAGATACGCAGTATTTT.

V is TRBV28 and J is TRBJ1-1; 8 bases match TRBD1. V lost 3 bases to trimming and J lost 1 base; unmatched junction nucleotides: 7. This CDR3 has 16 residues. Germline lookup yields CDR1 MDHEN and CDR2 SYDVKM. The CDR3 DNA reads TGTGCCAGCAGTTTCGGCAGGGGGCGCCGGAACACTGAAGCTTTCTTT. As protein: CASSFGRGRRNTEAFF.

The rearrangement uses TRBV28 and TRBJ1-2, with TRBD1 matching over 7 bases. CDR1 is MDHEN, CDR2 SYDVKM, per germline. The trim removed 4 bases at V and 7 bases at J, leaving 3 bases unmatched. This CDR3 spans 12 amino acids. In nucleotides, the CDR3 is TGTGCCAGCAGTTCCTGGACAGGTGGCTACACCTTC. Its translation is CASSSWTGGYTF.

This clone came up once. The V call is TRBV3-1 (or the pseudogene TRBV3-2), the J call TRBJ1-3; TRBD1 might be the D (5 bases). The germline CDR1 and CDR2 sequences are LGHDT and YNNKEL (reference sequence). The CDR3 contains 16 residues. The V and J ends lost 7 bases and 0 bases respectively, with 16 bases between them. CDR3 in amino acids: CASTPNTGLSGNTIYF. CDR3 bases: TGTGCCAGCACCCCAAATACAGGCCTCTCTGGAAACACCATATATTTT.

The V and J genes are TRBV11-2 and TRBJ1-1; 7 bases agree with TRBD1. CDR1 and CDR2 (germline): SGHAT, FQNNGV. The CDR3 covers 15 residues. Trimming took 3 bases from V and 1 from J; bases not matched to a gene: 5. CDR3 region: CASSFDRVGNTEAFF. CDR3 coding DNA: TGTGCCAGCAGCTTTGACAGGGTCGGGAACACTGAAGCTTTCTTT.

This chain joins TRBV28 and TRBJ1-6; 8 bases agree with TRBD1. Germline V CDR1 and CDR2: MDHEN, SYDVKM. V lost 6 bases to trimming and J lost 8 bases; unmatched junction nucleotides: 9. CDR3 length: 15 residues. The CDR3 loop is CASSPDRDKDSPLHF. In nucleotides, the CDR3 is TGTGCCAGCAGCCCGGACAGGGATAAGGATTCACCCCTCCACTTT.

The chain uses TRBV6-5 and TRBJ1-2; tentatively, D is TRBD1 (5 bases). Trimming took 6 bases from V and 4 from J, leaving 15 bases between them. The CDR3 is made up of 14 amino acids. Germline values: CDR1 MNHEY, CDR2 SVGAGI. This CDR3 reads CASRLDSHPYGYTF. Written as DNA, the CDR3 is TGTGCCAGCAGATTAGACAGTCACCCCTATGGCTACACCTTC.

The CDR3 loop is CASRRELATNEKLFF. The CDR3 bases are TGCGCCAGCAGACGGGAACTTGCAACTAATGAAAAACTGTTTTTT. The chain carries TRBV5-1 and TRBJ1-4; D gene unclear. The CDR3 is 15 residues long. V shed 5 bases and J shed 0 bases, with 11 bases lying between them. CDR1 and CDR2 from the germline V gene are SGHRS and YFSETQ.

The chain is built from TRBV19 and TRBJ2-5, with 8 bases aligning to TRBD2. The junction had 9 bases not matched to a gene; V was cut back by 3 bases and J by 6 bases. The length of the CDR3 is 15 residues. In germline, CDR1 is LNHDA, CDR2 SQIVND (reference sequence). For the CDR3, the DNA is TGTGCCAGTAGTATCGGGGGGGGGTCGTGGAAGACCCAGTACTTC. It translates to CASSIGGGSWKTQYF.

This rearrangement joins TRBV7-6 to TRBJ2-7; either TRBD1 or TRBD2 may fit D (6 bases each). Germline V gene data show CDR1 as SGHVS and CDR2 as FNYEAQ. There are 14 residues in the CDR3. V was clipped by 5 bases and J by 3 bases, with 14 bases between them. CDR3 loop: CASSPAGQNYEQYF. DNA of the CDR3: TGTGCCAGCAGCCCCGCGGGACAAAACTACGAGCAGTACTTC.

The rearrangement links TRBV3-1 (or the pseudogene TRBV3-2) to TRBJ1-2; D is perhaps TRBD1 (6 bases). Germline CDR1 and CDR2: LGHDT and YNNKEL (reference sequence). The CDR3 extends over 13 amino acids. The V gene lost 1 base and the J gene lost 4 bases, with 7 bases spanning the gap. CDR3 DNA: TGTGCCAGCAGCCAAGCACAGGGCTATGGCTACACCTTC. This codes for CASSQAQGYGYTF.

V and J are TRBV28 and TRBJ2-2; 7 bases map to TRBD1. The length of the CDR3 is 16 residues. Per germline, CDR1 MDHEN and CDR2 SYDVKM. V was pared by 2 bases and J by 3 bases, with 6 bases of the junction left unmatched. CDR3 protein: CASSLVRQGDTGELFF. For the CDR3, the DNA is TGTGCCAGCAGTTTAGTACGCCAGGGGGACACCGGGGAGCTGTTTTTT.

This chain links TRBV5-1 with TRBJ1-1, with a weak D call TRBD1 (6 bases). The V end was cut by 4 bases, the J end by 1 base, with 11 bases between. This CDR3 spans 14 amino acids. Germline values: CDR1 SGHRS, CDR2 YFSETQ. The DNA of the CDR3 is TGCGCCAGCAGCAAGGACAGACCGAACACTGAAGCTTTCTTT. It specifies CASSKDRPNTEAFF. The variable domain in full, with the rest retrieved from reference TRBV5-1 and TRBJ1-1, is KAGVTQTPRYLIKTRGQQVTLSCSPISGHRSVSWYQQTPGQGLQFLFEYFSETQRNKGNFPGRFSGRQFSNSRSEMNVSTLELGDSALYLCASSKDRPNTEAFFGQGTRLTVV.

The chain links TRBV3-1 (or the pseudogene TRBV3-2) to TRBJ2-1; 7 bases are a match to TRBD2. Trimming at V came to 4 bases and at J to 3 bases, leaving 9 bases not matched to a gene. This CDR3 has 16 residues. CDR1 is LGHDT and CDR2 is YNNKEL in the germline V gene (reference sequence). The CDR3 nucleotides are TGTGCCAGCAGCCCTGACCTAGCGGCGATCTACAATGAGCAGTTCTTC. Protein product: CASSPDLAAIYNEQFF.

V and J are TRBV24-1 and TRBJ1-1; a weak D match, TRBD1 (6 bases). Looked up from germline, CDR1 is KGHDR and CDR2 is SFDVKD. V was trimmed by 4 bases and J by 1 base, leaving 9 bases between them. The CDR3 consists of 14 residues. CDR3 coding DNA: TGTGCCACCAGTGAGCCGGGACAGAACACTGAAGCTTTCTTT. The encoded protein is CATSEPGQNTEAFF.

CDR3 bases: TGTGCCAGTAGTTCCCCGGGACAGGGGGTCAATCAGCCCCAGCATTTT. Residues: CASSSPGQGVNQPQHF. The chain combines TRBV19 with TRBJ1-5; TRBD1 agrees at 11 bases. V shed 5 bases, J shed 3 bases, and the junction held 6 bases outside the gene matches. CDR1 LNHDA and CDR2 SQIVND come from the germline V gene (reference sequence). The CDR3 is 16 residues long.

This chain uses TRBV5-4 with TRBJ1-2; D unclear. This CDR3 is built from 13 residues. CDR1 and CDR2 from the germline V gene are SGHNT and YYREEE (reference sequence). The V gene lost 0 bases and the J gene lost 5 bases, with 8 bases spanning the gap. CDR3 in amino acids: CASSLDAGYGYTF. As DNA, the CDR3 is TGTGCCAGCAGCTTGGACGCCGGTTATGGCTACACCTTC.

The chain uses TRBV5-1 and TRBJ2-6; 9 positions match TRBD1. Trimming took 3 bases from V and 2 from J; bases not matched to a gene: 15. Per germline, CDR1 SGHRS and CDR2 YFSETQ. The CDR3 length is 20 residues. The CDR3 bases are TGCGCCAGCAGCTCGGGCGGATTTAGGACAGGGGAGACTGGGGCCAACGTCCTGACTTTC. It is translated as CASSSGGFRTGETGANVLTF.

This sequence joins TRBV28 and TRBJ1-4, with 8 bases that match TRBD1. Germline CDR1 MDHEN, CDR2 SYDVKM. The CDR3 totals 14 residues. Germline trimming cut 6 bases from V and 5 bases from J; bases unmatched to any gene: 5. In nucleotides, the CDR3 is TGTGCCAGCAGGGGGGACAGGAGGAATGAAAAACTGTTTTTT. It specifies CASRGDRRNEKLFF.

The V call is TRBV15, the J call TRBJ1-5, with a weak D call TRBD1 (5 bases). The CDR3 covers 17 residues. Per germline, CDR1 LNHNV and CDR2 YYDKDF (reference sequence). V was clipped by 0 bases and J by 3 bases, with 15 bases between them. CDR3 sequence reads: CATSRDLMAGNNQPQHF. The DNA for the CDR3 is TGTGCCACCAGCAGAGACTTAATGGCAGGGAACAATCAGCCCCAGCATTTT. Supplemented by reference TRBV15 and TRBJ1-5, the full variable domain reads DAMVIQNPRYQVTQFGKPVTLSCSQTLNHNVMYWYQQKSSQAPKLLFHYYDKDFNNEADTPDNFQSRRPNTSFCFLDIRSPGLGDTAMYLCATSRDLMAGNNQPQHFGDGTRLSIL.

The V call is TRBV4-2, the J call TRBJ2-1, with D possibly TRBD2 on 5 matching bases. V lost 3 bases to trimming and J lost 6 bases, with 9 bases between them. Germline V gene sequence: CDR1 LGHNA, CDR2 YNFKEQ. The CDR3 extends over 13 amino acids. The CDR3 DNA is TGTGCCAGCAGCCAGAGGGCGGGCAATGAGCAGTTCTTC. Encoded protein: CASSQRAGNEQFF.

The sample holds one count of this clone. This rearrangement joins TRBV7-9 to TRBJ1-4, with 8 bases aligning to TRBD1. The CDR3 runs to 15 residues. Germline V gene data show CDR1 as SEHNR and CDR2 as FQNEAQ (reference sequence). Trimming at V came to 5 bases and at J to 2 bases, leaving 4 bases not matched to a gene. CDR3 nucleotides: TGTGCCAGCAGCCAGAGACAGGGGACTAATGAAAAACTGTTTTTT. Translation gives CASSQRQGTNEKLFF.

The chain employs TRBV5-1 and TRBJ1-4; 12 bases are shared with TRBD1. Trimming cost V 3 bases and J 8 bases; bases outside gene matches: 5. Germline values: CDR1 SGHRS, CDR2 YFSETQ. There are 15 residues in the CDR3. CDR3 sequence (DNA): TGCGCCAGCAGCTATCAAGGGACAGGGGGCGAAAAACTGTTTTTT. It translates to CASSYQGTGGEKLFF.

In its sample, this clone was seen a few times. Other DNA variants within this sample encode the same CDR3. The V call is TRBV30, the J call TRBJ1-2; tentatively, D is TRBD1 (5 bases). Germline V gene data show CDR1 as GTSNPN and CDR2 as SVGIG (reference sequence). The CDR3 contains 15 residues. The V gene lost 0 bases and the J gene lost 2 bases, with 13 bases spanning the gap. The CDR3 loop reads CAWSVSGGLNYGYTF. The CDR3 DNA reads as TGTGCCTGGAGTGTATCGGGGGGATTAAACTATGGCTACACCTTC.